Below, 14 T cell receptor beta chains from the same sample are listed, as sequenced in a study of blood T cell repertoires in COVID-19 (dated by TCRdb to 2019 to 2021). Library preparation employed the immunoSEQ multiplex PCR assay. Held by TCRdb, this immuneACCESS table contains in-frame sequences only and omits some clones. Under half of the omission traces to an unresolved V gene where checked; the cause of the rest is unknown. The sample table shows roughly 130,000 clones, and over 80% are seen once. Jointly, the top ten make up roughly 9.7% of the sample. Sequenced sample: peripheral blood. The source is a man between 40 and 49 years old with active or convalescent COVID-19.

The chain couples TRBV27 to TRBJ1-1; 9 bases map to TRBD1. Germline V CDR1 and CDR2: MNHEY, SMNVEV (reference sequence). This CDR3 is 16 amino acids long. V was clipped by 1 base and J by 5 bases; unmatched bases: 8. DNA for the CDR3: TGTGCCAGCAGTTTATTCCCGACAGGGGGTTGGACTGAAGCTTTCTTT. It encodes CASSLFPTGGWTEAFF.

The V call is TRBV5-6, the J call TRBJ2-5, with 8 bases lining up with TRBD1. CDR1 is SGHDT and CDR2 is YYEEEE in the germline V gene. With V trimmed by 4 bases and J by 1 base, 3 bases remained unmatched. The CDR3 covers 14 residues. The CDR3 DNA reads as TGTGCCAGCAGCGTAACAGGGGGCCAAGAGACCCAGTACTTC. Translated, it gives CASSVTGGQETQYF.

This rearrangement joins TRBV6-2 or TRBV6-3 to TRBJ2-4; 9 bases map to TRBD1. V lost 5 bases to trimming and J lost 3 bases; unmatched junction nucleotides: 8. This CDR3 spans 16 amino acids. CDR1 and CDR2 (germline): MNHEY, SVGEGT. CDR3 bases: TGTGCCAGCAGTCAAAGACGGACAGGGGACAAAAACATTCAGTACTTC. Amino acids: CASSQRRTGDKNIQYF.

This CDR3 is CASSLQGWNTEAFF. The CDR3 DNA follows: TGCGCCAGCAGCCTACAGGGTTGGAACACTGAAGCTTTCTTT. This rearrangement joins TRBV5-1 to TRBJ1-1; tentative D call: TRBD1 (6 bases). CDR1 and CDR2 (germline): SGHRS, YFSETQ. Trimming took off 4 bases at V and 1 base at J, with 11 bases between the two ends. The CDR3 consists of 14 residues.

The chain combines TRBV6-5 with TRBJ1-5; TRBD1 aligns across 8 bases. The V segment lost 4 bases and the J segment 6 bases; nucleotides outside the gene matches: 5. The CDR3 covers 14 residues. Germline values: CDR1 MNHEY, CDR2 SVGAGI. CDR3 protein: CASSSTDRAQPQHF. CDR3 nucleotide sequence: TGTGCCAGCAGTTCCACGGACAGGGCTCAGCCCCAGCATTTT.

The V gene is TRBV6-5, the J gene TRBJ2-1; the D gene is possibly TRBD2 (7 bases). The CDR3 spans 13 residues. V was clipped by 11 bases and J by 8 bases, with 19 bases between them. Germline CDR1 reads MNHEY; CDR2 reads SVGAGI. CDR3: CAVRGARVDEQFF. DNA for the CDR3: TGTGCCGTTCGGGGGGCCCGTGTCGATGAGCAGTTCTTC.

The genes are TRBV6-5 and TRBJ2-3; TRBD1 is a possible D gene (6 bases). CDR3 length equals 15 residues. The V gene's germline CDR1 is MNHEY and CDR2 SVGAGI. V lost 2 bases and J 4 bases, leaving 13 bases between the germline ends. This CDR3 reads CASSYHRDLADTQYF. Here the CDR3 DNA reads TGTGCCAGCAGTTACCACAGGGATCTAGCAGATACGCAGTATTTT.

This chain joins TRBV3-1 (or the pseudogene TRBV3-2) and TRBJ2-2, with D possibly matching TRBD2 (7 bases). Trimming stripped 1 base from V and 4 bases from J, with 10 bases between. From germline, CDR1 is LGHDT and CDR2 YNNKEL (reference sequence). CDR3 length: 15 residues. The chain's CDR3 is CASSQGGGLTGELFF. As DNA, the CDR3 is TGTGCCAGCAGCCAAGGGGGGGGCCTCACCGGGGAGCTGTTTTTT.

J is TRBJ2-7 and V is TRBV7-7, with D perhaps TRBD1 (6 bases). The germline V and J ends were trimmed by 5 bases and 6 bases, with 14 bases remaining between them. This CDR3 comprises 13 residues. Looked up from germline, CDR1 is SSHAT and CDR2 is FNYEAQ (reference sequence). The CDR3, as DNA: TGTGCCAGCAGCATAAGAGAGGACAGCGAGCAGTACTTC. Its protein is CASSIREDSEQYF.

V is TRBV12-3 or TRBV12-4 and J is TRBJ2-7; D is perhaps TRBD1 (5 bases). V lost 5 bases and J 5 bases, leaving 13 bases between the germline ends. The CDR3 covers 13 residues. CDR3 sequence (DNA): TGTGCCAGCAGTCCTCAACAGGTACACGAGCAGTACTTC. Its translation: CASSPQQVHEQYF.

This clone was observed a handful of times. The chain is built from TRBV4-1 and TRBJ1-5; the D is unclear. Germline V CDR1 and CDR2: MGHRA, YSYEKL. Between the trimmed V and J ends, which lost 0 bases and 6 bases, there was a span of 12 bases. The CDR3 extends over 15 amino acids. The CDR3 DNA sequence: TGCGCCAGCAGCCAAGATCTGGTGGTACTTCAGCCCCAGCATTTT. Translating it yields CASSQDLVVLQPQHF.

The chain couples TRBV29-1 to TRBJ2-5, with a weak D call TRBD1 (6 bases). V was shortened by 7 bases and J by 1 base, with 16 bases between the two germline ends. The V gene's germline CDR1 is SQVTM and CDR2 ANQGSEA. The CDR3 covers 14 residues. The CDR3 sequence: CSATRGNAQETQYF. Written as DNA, the CDR3 is TGCAGCGCTACAAGGGGGAACGCCCAAGAGACCCAGTACTTC.

In its sample, this clone was seen a few times. The V and J genes are TRBV5-4 and TRBJ2-3; 7 bases line up with TRBD2. Germline values: CDR1 SGHNT, CDR2 YYREEE (reference sequence). CDR3 length equals 15 residues. V shed 4 bases, J shed 0 bases, and the junction held 5 bases outside the gene matches. The CDR3 bases are TGTGCCAGCAGCCCATGGGGGGGGAGCACAGATACGCAGTATTTT. It translates to CASSPWGGSTDTQYF.

The V and J genes are TRBV7-2 and TRBJ2-2; weak D call: TRBD2 (5 bases). CDR1 is SGHTA and CDR2 is FQGNSA in the germline V gene. The CDR3 contains 13 residues. With 6 bases removed from V and 6 bases from J, the gap between germline ends came to 11 bases. The CDR3 sequence: CASRGDFAGELFF. The CDR3 DNA is TGTGCCAGCAGGGGAGACTTCGCCGGGGAGCTGTTTTTT. Filled out from reference TRBV7-2 and TRBJ2-2, the complete variable domain reads GAGVSQSPSNKVTEKGKDVELRCDPISGHTALYWYRQSLGQGLEFLIYFQGNSAPDKSGLPSDRFSAERTGGSVSTLTIQRTQQEDSAVYLCASRGDFAGELFFGEGSRLTVL.